This is a list of T cell receptor beta chains from one sample in a study of T cells after yellow fever vaccination. TCRdb redid the calling of the 5' RACE reads with MiXCR, one entry per CDR3 protein. This table holds about 140,000 distinct CDR3 sequences, approximately 7.7% found once. The source was CD4+ T cells sorted from PBMCs, collected 5 days after the yellow fever booster vaccination. The source of these receptors is a man under 40 who received the YFV17D yellow fever vaccine. Each CDR3 is given with its conserved first and last residue. Each record gives: V gene, J gene, CDR3 protein.

V gene: TRBV7-2; J gene: TRBJ2-7; CDR3 protein: CASSATGTRSYEQYF
V gene: TRBV12-3/TRBV12-4; J gene: TRBJ2-1; CDR3 protein: CASSSHYNEQFF
V gene: TRBV5-1; J gene: TRBJ2-7; CDR3 protein: CASSRGQTYEQYF
V gene: TRBV7-2; J gene: TRBJ2-1; CDR3 protein: CASSLGLALNEQFF
V gene: TRBV6-6; J gene: TRBJ2-3; CDR3 protein: CASSSTRDLVSTDTQYF
V gene: TRBV20-1; J gene: TRBJ1-4; CDR3 protein: CSAFQGLNEKLFF
V gene: TRBV11-2; J gene: TRBJ2-7; CDR3 protein: CASSLGDLAGAREQYF
V gene: TRBV12-3/TRBV12-4; J gene: TRBJ2-5; CDR3 protein: CASSLTSRAQYF
V gene: TRBV19; J gene: TRBJ2-1; CDR3 protein: CASSMASGRTNEQFF
V gene: TRBV28; J gene: TRBJ2-1; CDR3 protein: CASSPRREQFF
V gene: TRBV4-3; J gene: TRBJ1-5; CDR3 protein: CASSQVLGTPQHF
V gene: TRBV7-8; J gene: TRBJ1-1; CDR3 protein: CASSLLVGDQGGAFF
V gene: TRBV20-1; J gene: TRBJ2-3; CDR3 protein: CSASPPSTTDTQYF
V gene: TRBV5-6; J gene: TRBJ2-3; CDR3 protein: CASSLKGLDTQYF
V gene: TRBV7-9; J gene: TRBJ1-3; CDR3 protein: CASSVSTAGNTIYF
V gene: TRBV5-1; J gene: TRBJ2-1; CDR3 protein: CASSLAGKTSPRFF